Listed below are T cell receptor beta chains from one sample, sequenced in a study of T cell repertoires in cytomegalovirus infection. MiXCR, applied by TCRdb to the reads, yields one record per CDR3 protein. The profile shows 100,000 to 150,000 distinct CDR3 sequences, over 30% of them singletons. Their recognized antigens are unknown. The sample in question was CD8+ T cells from cultured PBMCs, obtained from culture after CMV antigen stimulation. Receptor source: a human donor in good health (CMV status not recorded). Some clones in this sample may be carry-over from other donors' samples. Both conserved end residues are part of each CDR3. The D gene is left open where the match is weak. The size field is filled for only some rows; it gives once, few, many or a size class.

CDR3 protein	CDR3 DNA	V gene	D gene	clone size	J gene
CASSEVDREAGEQYF	TGTGCCAGCAGTGAAGTTGACAGGGAGGCCGGCGAGCAGTACTTC	TRBV2	.	.	TRBJ2-7
CASSHSTGVNEQFF	TGCGCCAGCAGCCACTCAACAGGGGTCAATGAGCAGTTCTTC	TRBV4-1	TRBD1	.	TRBJ2-1
CASSYRGTNTEAFF	TGTGCCAGCAGTTACCGCGGAACAAACACTGAAGCTTTCTTT	TRBV6-5	.	few	TRBJ1-1
CASMGQEVRAFF	TGTGCCAGTATGGGGCAAGAGGTGCGAGCTTTCTTT	TRBV19	.	few	TRBJ1-1
CASSYEGTGKVDEQFF	TGTGCCAGCAGTTACGAAGGGACAGGGAAGGTCGATGAGCAGTTCTTC	TRBV6-2/TRBV6-3	TRBD1	.	TRBJ2-1
CASSQSGTVNEKLFF	TGCGCCAGCAGCCAATCCGGGACCGTTAATGAAAAACTGTTTTTT	TRBV4-1	.	.	TRBJ1-4
CASSRSTGGTHEQFF	TGTGCCAGCAGCCGTTCGACAGGGGGTACTCATGAGCAGTTCTTC	TRBV7-2	TRBD1	many	TRBJ2-1
CASTFGLAGGTQYF	TGTGCCAGCACCTTTGGACTAGCGGGGGGTACGCAGTATTTT	TRBV7-8	TRBD2	many	TRBJ2-3
CASRTGYTEAFF	TGTGCCAGCAGGACAGGTTACACTGAAGCTTTCTTT	TRBV27	.	.	TRBJ1-1
CASSESFRGNRGRDEQFF	TGTGCCAGCAGTGAAAGTTTTCGGGGTAACAGGGGTCGGGATGAGCAGTTCTTC	TRBV25-1	TRBD1	.	TRBJ2-1
CATSLVSGTYEQYF	TGTGCCACCAGCCTTGTGTCGGGGACCTACGAGCAGTACTTC	TRBV15	.	few	TRBJ2-7
CASSLSGLQTGVNEQYF	TGTGCCAGCAGTTTGTCCGGTTTGCAGACAGGGGTTAACGAGCAGTACTTC	TRBV12-3/TRBV12-4	TRBD1	.	TRBJ2-7
CASSEARTSGGPSDTQYF	TGTGCCAGCAGTGAAGCCAGGACTAGCGGGGGACCTTCAGATACGCAGTATTTT	TRBV6-1	TRBD2	.	TRBJ2-3
CASSLGLQETQYF	TGTGCCAGCAGCTTAGGGCTCCAAGAGACCCAGTACTTC	TRBV7-6	.	many	TRBJ2-5
CASSLGVYGYTF	TGTGCCAGCAGCTTAGGAGTTTATGGCTACACCTTC	TRBV7-9	.	medium-sized	TRBJ1-2
CASSQNIYGYTF	TGTGCCAGCAGCCAGAATATTTATGGCTACACCTTC	TRBV7-4	.	few	TRBJ1-2
CASTQISPGQGNTGELFF	TGTGCCAGCACCCAAATTAGCCCGGGACAGGGAAACACCGGGGAGCTGTTTTTT	TRBV6-6	TRBD1	few	TRBJ2-2
CASKLQAGGTYNEQFF	TGTGCCAGCAAGCTTCAAGCGGGGGGAACCTACAATGAGCAGTTCTTC	TRBV7-3	TRBD2	once	TRBJ2-1
CASSMNTGELFF	TGTGCCAGCAGCATGAACACCGGGGAGCTGTTTTTT	TRBV6-5	.	.	TRBJ2-2
CASSQESRYTEAFF	TGCGCCAGCAGCCAAGAGTCCCGATACACTGAAGCTTTCTTT	TRBV4-1	.	.	TRBJ1-1
CASSFGGALDTEAFF	TGCGCCAGCAGCTTCGGGGGGGCGTTGGACACTGAAGCTTTCTTT	TRBV5-1	.	.	TRBJ1-1
CASSLAGGIEHNEQFF	TGTGCCAGCAGCTTAGCCGGGGGTATTGAACACAATGAGCAGTTCTTC	TRBV7-8	.	many	TRBJ2-1
CASSAENSPLHF	TGTGCCAGCAGCGCAGAGAATTCACCCCTCCACTTT	TRBV12-3/TRBV12-4	.	few	TRBJ1-6
CASRALAGGNLGNEQFF	TGTGCCAGCAGAGCGCTAGCGGGAGGTAATTTGGGTAATGAGCAGTTCTTC	TRBV6-2/TRBV6-3	TRBD2	.	TRBJ2-1
CAISDFGGYEQYF	TGTGCCATCAGTGATTTCGGAGGCTACGAGCAGTACTTC	TRBV10-3	.	many	TRBJ2-7
CASRQVDRGRGYTF	TGTGCCAGCAGGCAAGTCGATCGGGGACGGGGCTACACCTTC	TRBV4-2	.	few	TRBJ1-2
CASSGTGVGNQPQHF	TGTGCCAGCAGTGGGACAGGGGTAGGCAATCAGCCCCAGCATTTT	TRBV6-1	TRBD1	many	TRBJ1-5
CASSYHWGQGAATNEKLFF	TGTGCCAGCAGTTACCACTGGGGACAGGGGGCTGCAACTAATGAAAAACTGTTTTTT	TRBV6-6	TRBD1	few	TRBJ1-4
CASSLGRVSDTQYF	TGTGCCAGCAGTTTGGGCAGGGTCTCAGATACGCAGTATTTT	TRBV28	.	.	TRBJ2-3
CASSLRGTPPVRGQFF	TGTGCCAGCAGCTTACGTGGGACACCCCCGGTCAGGGGGCAGTTCTTC	TRBV7-8	.	.	TRBJ2-1
CASSYSRGYLLEQYF	TGTGCCAGCAGTTACTCGAGGGGCTATTTACTCGAGCAGTACTTC	TRBV6-2/TRBV6-3	.	few	TRBJ2-7
CASSPVGRGYQETQYF	TGTGCCAGCAGCCCAGTCGGCAGGGGGTACCAAGAGACCCAGTACTTC	TRBV7-9	TRBD1	few	TRBJ2-5
CASSSTANTQYF	TGTGCCAGCAGCTCGACAGCTAATACGCAGTATTTT	TRBV7-9	.	many	TRBJ2-3
CASSQEYSNLNEQFF	TGTGCCAGCAGCCAAGAGTACAGTAATCTCAATGAGCAGTTCTTC	TRBV4-2	.	many	TRBJ2-1
CASCLTGAEETQYF	TGTGCCAGTTGTTTAACAGGGGCCGAGGAGACCCAGTACTTC	TRBV19	TRBD1	.	TRBJ2-5
CASRSGGFEQFF	TGTGCCAGCAGGTCCGGGGGCTTCGAGCAGTTCTTC	TRBV6-5	.	many	TRBJ2-1
CASSQWTGVTYEQYF	TGTGCCAGCAGCCAGTGGACAGGGGTGACCTACGAGCAGTACTTC	TRBV7-9	TRBD1	.	TRBJ2-7
CASSLTGPMSYTF	TGTGCCAGCAGTTTGACGGGCCCGATGAGCTACACCTTC	TRBV12-3/TRBV12-4	.	.	TRBJ1-2
CASSQATGRDEQFF	TGTGCCAGCAGCCAAGCCACAGGACGAGATGAGCAGTTCTTC	TRBV3-1	.	.	TRBJ2-1
CASSLGPGNSPLHF	TGTGCCAGCAGCTTAGGGCCAGGGAATTCACCCCTCCACTTT	TRBV7-9	.	many	TRBJ1-6
CASSQEPSIWGYNEQFF	TGCGCCAGCAGCCAAGAACCCTCTATCTGGGGCTACAATGAGCAGTTCTTC	TRBV4-3	.	.	TRBJ2-1
CASSLEHWSSYNEQFF	TGTGCCAGCAGCTTAGAACACTGGAGCTCCTACAATGAGCAGTTCTTC	TRBV7-8	.	many	TRBJ2-1